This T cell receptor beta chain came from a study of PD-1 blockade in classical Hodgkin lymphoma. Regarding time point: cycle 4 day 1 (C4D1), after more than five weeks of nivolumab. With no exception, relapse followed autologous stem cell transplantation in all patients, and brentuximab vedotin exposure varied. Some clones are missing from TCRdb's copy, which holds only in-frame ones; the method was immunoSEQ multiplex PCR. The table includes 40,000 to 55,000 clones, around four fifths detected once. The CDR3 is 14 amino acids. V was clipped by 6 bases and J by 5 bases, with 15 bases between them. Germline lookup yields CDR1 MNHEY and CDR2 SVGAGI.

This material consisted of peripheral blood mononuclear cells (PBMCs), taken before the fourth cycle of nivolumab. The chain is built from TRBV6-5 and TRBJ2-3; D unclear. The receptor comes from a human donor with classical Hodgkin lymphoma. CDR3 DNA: TGTGCCAGCAGCAACGATAGGGTGGGAGATACGCAGTATTTT. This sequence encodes CASSNDRVGDTQYF.